This T cell receptor (beta chain) was identified during a study of blood T cell repertoires in COVID-19. Study information: From the United States, Italy and Spain came samples of acute and convalescent COVID-19.

This CDR3 comprises 14 residues. Germline assignment: CDR1 SQVTM and CDR2 ANQGSEA. After removal of 4 bases from V and 2 bases from J, the junction contained 6 bases not matched to a gene. Only in-frame clones appear in the TCRdb table, and some are missing; sequencing was by immunoSEQ multiplex PCR. The sample gives approximately 60,000 clones, 70% to 90% of which show up once; around 6.9% is in the top ten. V gene TRBV29-1 combines with J gene TRBJ1-2; 8 nucleotides agree with TRBD1. The clonotype originates from a man aged 55 to 70 with active or convalescent COVID-19. Material: peripheral blood. The CDR3 sequence is CSVAPRGPNYGYTF. In DNA form, the CDR3 reads TGCAGCGTTGCCCCCAGGGGGCCGAACTATGGCTACACCTTC. The full variable domain, with the rest looked up from reference TRBV29-1 and TRBJ1-2, is SAVISQKPSRDICQRGTSLTIQCQVDSQVTMMFWYRQQPGQSLTLIATANQGSEATYESGFVIDKFPISRPNLTFSTLTVSNMSPEDSSIYLCSVAPRGPNYGYTFGSGTRLTVV.